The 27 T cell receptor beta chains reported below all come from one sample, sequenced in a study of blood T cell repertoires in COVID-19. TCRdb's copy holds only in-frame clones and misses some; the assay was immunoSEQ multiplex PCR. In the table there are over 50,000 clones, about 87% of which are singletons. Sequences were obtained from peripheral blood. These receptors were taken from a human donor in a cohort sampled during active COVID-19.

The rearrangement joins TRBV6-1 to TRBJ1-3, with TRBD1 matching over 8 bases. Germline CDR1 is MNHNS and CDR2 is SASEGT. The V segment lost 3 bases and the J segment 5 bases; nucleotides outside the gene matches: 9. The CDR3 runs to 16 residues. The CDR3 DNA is TGTGCCAGCAGTGAGGGTCCCCGGACAGGGAGAAACACCATATATTTT. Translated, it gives CASSEGPRTGRNTIYF.

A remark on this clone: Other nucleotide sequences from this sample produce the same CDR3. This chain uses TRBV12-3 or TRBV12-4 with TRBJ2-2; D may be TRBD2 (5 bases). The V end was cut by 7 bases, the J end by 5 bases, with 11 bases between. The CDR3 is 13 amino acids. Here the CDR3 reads CASTRTGTGELFF. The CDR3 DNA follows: TGTGCCAGCACTAGAACGGGGACCGGGGAGCTGTTTTTT.

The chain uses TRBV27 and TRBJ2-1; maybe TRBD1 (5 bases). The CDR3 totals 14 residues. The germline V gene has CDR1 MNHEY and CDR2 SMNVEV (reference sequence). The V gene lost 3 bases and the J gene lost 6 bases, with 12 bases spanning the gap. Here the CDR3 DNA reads TGTGCCAGCAGTTTTATAGGTCAGGGCAATGAGCAGTTCTTC. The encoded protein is CASSFIGQGNEQFF.

The CDR3 sequence is CASSLVLGGGTEAFF. In DNA form, the CDR3 reads TGTGCCAGCAGCTTAGTGCTGGGGGGTGGCACTGAAGCTTTCTTT. The chain has TRBV7-9 and TRBJ1-1; possible D gene TRBD1, 5 bases. Deletions cut 1 base from V and 4 bases from J, with 13 bases between. CDR1 and CDR2 from the germline V gene are SEHNR and FQNEAQ (reference sequence). The CDR3 has 15 amino acids.

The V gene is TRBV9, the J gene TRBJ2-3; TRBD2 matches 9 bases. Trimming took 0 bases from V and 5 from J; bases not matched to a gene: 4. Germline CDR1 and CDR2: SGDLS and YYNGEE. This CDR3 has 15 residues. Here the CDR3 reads CASSVGVAGVDTQYF. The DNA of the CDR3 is TGTGCCAGCAGCGTAGGGGTAGCGGGGGTAGATACGCAGTATTTT. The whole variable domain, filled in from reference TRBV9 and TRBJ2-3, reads DSGVTQTPKHLITATGQRVTLRCSPRSGDLSVYWYQQSLDQGLQFLIQYYNGEERAKGNILERFSAQQFPDLHSELNLSSLELGDSALYFCASSVGVAGVDTQYFGPGTRLTVL.

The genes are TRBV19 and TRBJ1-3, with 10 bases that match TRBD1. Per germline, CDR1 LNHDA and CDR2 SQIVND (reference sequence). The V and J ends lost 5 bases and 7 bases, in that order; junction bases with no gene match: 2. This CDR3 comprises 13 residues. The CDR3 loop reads CASSRTGGNTIYF. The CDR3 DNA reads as TGTGCCAGTAGTCGGACAGGGGGGAACACCATATATTTT.

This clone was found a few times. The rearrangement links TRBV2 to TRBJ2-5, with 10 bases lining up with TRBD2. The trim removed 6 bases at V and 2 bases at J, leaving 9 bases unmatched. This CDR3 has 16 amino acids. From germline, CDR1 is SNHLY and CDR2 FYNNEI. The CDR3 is CASSKTSGLTQETQYF. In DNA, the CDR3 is TGTGCCAGCAGCAAGACTAGCGGGCTGACTCAAGAGACCCAGTACTTC.

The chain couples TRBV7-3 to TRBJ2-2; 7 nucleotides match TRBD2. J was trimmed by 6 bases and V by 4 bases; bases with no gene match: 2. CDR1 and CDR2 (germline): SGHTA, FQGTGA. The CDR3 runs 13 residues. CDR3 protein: CASSYSGSGELFF. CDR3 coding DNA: TGTGCCAGCAGCTATAGCGGGTCCGGGGAGCTGTTTTTT.

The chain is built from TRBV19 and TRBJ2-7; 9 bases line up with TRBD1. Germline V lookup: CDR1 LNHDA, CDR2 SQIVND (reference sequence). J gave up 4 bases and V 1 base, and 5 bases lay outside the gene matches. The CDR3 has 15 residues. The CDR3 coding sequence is TGTGCCAGTAGTATAGCCGGGACAGGGCTTTACGAGCAGTACTTC. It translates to CASSIAGTGLYEQYF.

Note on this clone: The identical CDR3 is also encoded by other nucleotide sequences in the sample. For the CDR3, the DNA is TGTGCCAGTAGTATCGGACAGTCCTACGAGCAGTACTTC. Protein sequence: CASSIGQSYEQYF. The chain couples TRBV19 to TRBJ2-7; a possible D gene is TRBD1 (6 bases). This CDR3 has 13 residues. Germline assignment: CDR1 LNHDA and CDR2 SQIVND (reference sequence). Trimming removed 3 bases from V and 1 base from J, with 7 bases in between.

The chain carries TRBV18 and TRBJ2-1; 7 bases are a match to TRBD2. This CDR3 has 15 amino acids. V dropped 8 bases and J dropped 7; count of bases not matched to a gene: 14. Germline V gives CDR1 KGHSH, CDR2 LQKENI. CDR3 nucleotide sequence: TGTGCCAGCCGCCTCGGCGGGGGTCGGTATAATGAGCAGTTCTTC. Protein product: CASRLGGGRYNEQFF.

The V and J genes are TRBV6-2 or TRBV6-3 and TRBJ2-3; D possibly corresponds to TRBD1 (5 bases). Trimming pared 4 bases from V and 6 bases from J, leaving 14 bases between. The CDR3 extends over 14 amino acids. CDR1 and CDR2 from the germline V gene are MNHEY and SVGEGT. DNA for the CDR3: TGTGCCAGCAGTTCCAGTCAGGGCATCGATACGCAGTATTTT. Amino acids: CASSSSQGIDTQYF.

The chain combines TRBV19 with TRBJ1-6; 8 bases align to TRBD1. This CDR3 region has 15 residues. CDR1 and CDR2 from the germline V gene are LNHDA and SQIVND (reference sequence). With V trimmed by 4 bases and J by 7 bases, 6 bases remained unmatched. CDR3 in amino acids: CASSRAWDRNSPLHF. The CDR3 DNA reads TGTGCCAGTAGTAGGGCTTGGGACAGGAATTCACCCCTCCACTTT.

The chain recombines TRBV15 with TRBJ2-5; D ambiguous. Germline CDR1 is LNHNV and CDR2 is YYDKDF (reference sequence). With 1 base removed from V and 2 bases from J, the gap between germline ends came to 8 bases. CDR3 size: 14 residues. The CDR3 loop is CATSRGYGQETQYF. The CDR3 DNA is TGTGCCACCAGCAGAGGATACGGTCAAGAGACCCAGTACTTC. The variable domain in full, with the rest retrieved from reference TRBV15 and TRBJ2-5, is DAMVIQNPRYQVTQFGKPVTLSCSQTLNHNVMYWYQQKSSQAPKLLFHYYDKDFNNEADTPDNFQSRRPNTSFCFLDIRSPGLGDTAMYLCATSRGYGQETQYFGPGTRLLVL.

Written as DNA, the CDR3 is TGTGCCAGTACGAACAGGGGCTACCCTATTGGGACCACTGAAGCTTTCTTT. Encoded protein: CASTNRGYPIGTTEAFF. The V call is TRBV19, the J call TRBJ1-1, with 7 positions matching TRBD1. Germline V gene lookup returns CDR1 LNHDA and CDR2 SQIVND (reference sequence). Trimming removed 7 bases from V and 4 bases from J; junction bases left unmatched: 18. The CDR3 consists of 17 residues.

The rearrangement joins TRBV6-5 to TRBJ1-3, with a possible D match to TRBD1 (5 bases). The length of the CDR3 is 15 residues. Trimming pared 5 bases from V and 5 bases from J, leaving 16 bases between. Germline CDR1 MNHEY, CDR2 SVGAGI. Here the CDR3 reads CASSPTAISRNTIYF. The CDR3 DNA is TGTGCCAGCAGTCCGACAGCCATAAGTAGAAACACCATATATTTT.

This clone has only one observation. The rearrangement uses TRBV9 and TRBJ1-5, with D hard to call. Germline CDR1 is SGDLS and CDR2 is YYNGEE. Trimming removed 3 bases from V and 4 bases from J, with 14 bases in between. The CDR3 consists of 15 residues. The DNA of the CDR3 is TGTGCCAGCAGCGCCGGAGTGTTCGGGAATCAGCCCCAGCATTTT. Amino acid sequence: CASSAGVFGNQPQHF.

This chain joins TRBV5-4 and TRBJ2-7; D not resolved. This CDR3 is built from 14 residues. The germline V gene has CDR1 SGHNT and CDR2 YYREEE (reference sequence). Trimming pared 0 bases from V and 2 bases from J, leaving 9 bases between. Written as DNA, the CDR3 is TGTGCCAGCAGCTTGGGCCGGGTCCCCTACGAGCAGTACTTC. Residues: CASSLGRVPYEQYF.

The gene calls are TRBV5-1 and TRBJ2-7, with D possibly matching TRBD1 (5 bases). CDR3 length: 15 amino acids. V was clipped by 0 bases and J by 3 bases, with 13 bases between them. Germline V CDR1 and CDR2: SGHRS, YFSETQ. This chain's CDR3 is CASSLEGWGDYEQYF. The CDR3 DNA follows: TGCGCCAGCAGCTTGGAGGGATGGGGCGACTACGAGCAGTACTTC.

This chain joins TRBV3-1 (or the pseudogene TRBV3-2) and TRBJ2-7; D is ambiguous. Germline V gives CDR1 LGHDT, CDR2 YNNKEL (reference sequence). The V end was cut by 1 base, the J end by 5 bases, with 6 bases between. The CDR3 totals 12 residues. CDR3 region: CASSQVVHEQYF. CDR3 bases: TGTGCCAGCAGCCAAGTCGTCCACGAGCAGTACTTC.

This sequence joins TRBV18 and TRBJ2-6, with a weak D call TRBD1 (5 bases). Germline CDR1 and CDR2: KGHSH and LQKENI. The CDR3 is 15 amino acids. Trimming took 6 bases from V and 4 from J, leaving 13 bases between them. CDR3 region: CASSVFKGGANVLTF. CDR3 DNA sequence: TGTGCCAGCTCCGTTTTCAAGGGGGGGGCCAACGTCCTGACTTTC.

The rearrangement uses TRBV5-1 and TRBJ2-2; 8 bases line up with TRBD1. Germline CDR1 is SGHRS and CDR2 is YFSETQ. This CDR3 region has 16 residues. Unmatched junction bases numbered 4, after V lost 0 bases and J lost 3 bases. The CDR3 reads CASSLEGQGHTGELFF. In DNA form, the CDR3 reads TGCGCCAGCAGCTTGGAAGGACAGGGACACACCGGGGAGCTGTTTTTT.

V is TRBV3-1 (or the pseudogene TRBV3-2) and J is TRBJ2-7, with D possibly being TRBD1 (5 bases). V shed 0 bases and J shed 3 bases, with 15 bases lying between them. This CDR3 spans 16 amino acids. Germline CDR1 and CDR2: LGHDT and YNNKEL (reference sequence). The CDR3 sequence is CASSQDHRDGHYEQYF. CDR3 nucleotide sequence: TGTGCCAGCAGCCAAGATCATCGAGACGGACACTACGAGCAGTACTTC.

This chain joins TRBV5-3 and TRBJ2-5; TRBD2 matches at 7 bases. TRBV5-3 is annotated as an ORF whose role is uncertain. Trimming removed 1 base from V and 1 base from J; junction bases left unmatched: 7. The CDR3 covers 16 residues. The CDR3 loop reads CARSLLCGSGQETQYF. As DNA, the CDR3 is TGTGCCAGAAGCTTGCTGTGCGGGAGCGGCCAAGAGACCCAGTACTTC.

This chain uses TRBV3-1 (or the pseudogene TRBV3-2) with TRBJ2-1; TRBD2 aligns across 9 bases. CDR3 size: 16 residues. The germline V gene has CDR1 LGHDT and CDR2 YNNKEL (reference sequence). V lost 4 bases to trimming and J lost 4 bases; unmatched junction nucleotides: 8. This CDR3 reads CASSLSAGGNYNEQFF. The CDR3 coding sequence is TGTGCCAGCAGCCTAAGTGCGGGGGGGAATTACAATGAGCAGTTCTTC.

In nucleotides, the CDR3 is TGTGCCAGCAGCCCGGACAGTTCGCATTCACCCCTCCACTTT. This codes for CASSPDSSHSPLHF. This chain joins TRBV7-2 and TRBJ1-6; tentatively, D is TRBD1 (6 bases). This CDR3 is 14 amino acids long. Germline V gene data show CDR1 as SGHTA and CDR2 as FQGNSA. V was trimmed by 5 bases and J by 8 bases, leaving 13 bases between them.

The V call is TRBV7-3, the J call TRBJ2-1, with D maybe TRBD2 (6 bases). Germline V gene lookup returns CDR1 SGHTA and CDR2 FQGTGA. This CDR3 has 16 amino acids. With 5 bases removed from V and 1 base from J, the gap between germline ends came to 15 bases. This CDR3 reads CASSTSRDSSYNEQFF. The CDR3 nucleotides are TGTGCCAGCAGCACATCCCGGGACTCGTCCTACAATGAGCAGTTCTTC.